These 4 T cell receptor beta chains originate from one sample sequenced in a study of blood T cells in healthy people across ages. A second PCR of 7 to 11 cycles used a sample-barcoded 5' primer and a J-beta primer mix. TCRdb re-called the 5' RACE reads through MiXCR, storing one row per CDR3 protein. Here the sample spans fewer than 1 million distinct CDR3 sequences, around 43% being singletons. The specimen was blood. The receptors derive from a man aged 55 to 70 in good health.

This clonotype was seen only a few times. CDR3 in amino acids: CSAVSGGSYGEQYF. The CDR3 DNA is TGCAGTGCTGTTAGCGGGGGTTCTTATGGGGAGCAGTACTTC. The chain is built from TRBV20-1 and TRBJ2-4; TRBD2 matches 9 bases. CDR1 and CDR2 from the germline V gene are DFQATT and SNEGSKA (reference sequence). The CDR3 contains 14 residues. V was pared by 5 bases and J by 13 bases, with 15 bases of the junction left unmatched.

V usage is TRBV4-2 and J usage is TRBJ2-3; TRBD2 might be the D (6 bases). V lost 6 bases, J lost 4 bases, and 11 bases lay in between. Germline V lookup: CDR1 LGHNA, CDR2 YNFKEQ. The CDR3 runs 13 residues. The CDR3, as DNA: TGTGCCAGCAGGGGCGGGATCGCAGATACGCAGTATTTT. This translates into CASRGGIADTQYF.

The CDR3 bases are TGTGCCAGCAGTGGACAGCGGCCTAGCACCGGGGAGCTGTTTTTT. As protein: CASSGQRPSTGELFF. The genes are TRBV25-1 and TRBJ2-2; possibly TRBD1 or TRBD2 for D (5 bases each). Trimming took 4 bases from V and 4 from J, leaving 13 bases between them. From germline, CDR1 is MGHDK and CDR2 SYGVNS. The CDR3 runs to 15 residues.

The rearrangement joins TRBV10-2 to TRBJ2-3; the D gene is possibly TRBD2 (5 bases). Trimming took 10 bases from V and 3 from J, leaving 20 bases between them. The CDR3 sequence is 15 residues long. The germline gives CDR1 WSHSY, CDR2 SAAADI. CDR3: CATSGLERRTDTQYF. The CDR3 nucleotides are TGCGCCACCAGCGGCCTGGAAAGGAGGACAGATACGCAGTATTTT.